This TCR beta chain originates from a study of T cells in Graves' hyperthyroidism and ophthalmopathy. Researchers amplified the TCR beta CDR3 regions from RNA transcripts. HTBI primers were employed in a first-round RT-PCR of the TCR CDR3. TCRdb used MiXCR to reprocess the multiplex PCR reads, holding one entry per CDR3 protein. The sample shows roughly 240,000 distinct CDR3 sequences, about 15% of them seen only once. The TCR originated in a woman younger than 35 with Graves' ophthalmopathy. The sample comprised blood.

In DNA form, the CDR3 reads TGTGCCAGCAGTTGGGCGGATCAAGCTCCTAACTATGGCTACACCTTC. Translating it yields CASSWADQAPNYGYTF. The V and J genes are TRBV6-5 and TRBJ1-2; D unclear. The CDR3 has 16 residues. Trimming left V 4 bases short and J 0 bases short, with 15 bases between. Germline loops: CDR1 MNHEY, CDR2 SVGAGI.